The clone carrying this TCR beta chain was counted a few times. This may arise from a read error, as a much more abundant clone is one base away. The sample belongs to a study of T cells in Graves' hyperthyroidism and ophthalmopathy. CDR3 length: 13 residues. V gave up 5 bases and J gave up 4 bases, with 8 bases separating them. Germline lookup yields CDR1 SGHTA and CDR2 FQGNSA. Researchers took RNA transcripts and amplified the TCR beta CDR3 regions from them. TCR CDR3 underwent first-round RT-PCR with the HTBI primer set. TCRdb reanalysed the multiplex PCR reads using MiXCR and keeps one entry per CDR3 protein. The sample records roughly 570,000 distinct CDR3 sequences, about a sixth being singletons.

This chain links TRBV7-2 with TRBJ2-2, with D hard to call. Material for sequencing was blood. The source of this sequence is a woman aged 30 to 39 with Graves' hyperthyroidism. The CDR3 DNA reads TGTGCCAGCAGCCCCCGCGGCACCGGGGAGCTGTTTTTT. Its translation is CASSPRGTGELFF.